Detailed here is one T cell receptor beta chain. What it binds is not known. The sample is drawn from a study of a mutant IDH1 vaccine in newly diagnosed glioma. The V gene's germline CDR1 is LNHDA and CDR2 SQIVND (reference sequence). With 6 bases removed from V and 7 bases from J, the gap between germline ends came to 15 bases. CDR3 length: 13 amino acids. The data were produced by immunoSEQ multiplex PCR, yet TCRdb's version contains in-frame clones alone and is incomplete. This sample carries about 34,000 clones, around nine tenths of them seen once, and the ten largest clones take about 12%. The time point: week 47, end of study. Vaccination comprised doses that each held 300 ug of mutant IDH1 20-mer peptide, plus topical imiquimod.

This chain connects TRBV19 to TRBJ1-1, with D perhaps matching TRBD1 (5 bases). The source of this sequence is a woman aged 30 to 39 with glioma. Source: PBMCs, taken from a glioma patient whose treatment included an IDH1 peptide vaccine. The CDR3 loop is CASSREGQGEAFF. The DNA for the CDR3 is TGTGCCAGTAGCAGGGAGGGGCAGGGTGAAGCTTTCTTT. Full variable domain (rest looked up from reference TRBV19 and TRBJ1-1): DGGITQSPKYLFRKEGQNVTLSCEQNLNHDAMYWYRQDPGQGLRLIYYSQIVNDFQKGDIAEGYSVSREKKESFPLTVTSAQKNPTAFYLCASSREGQGEAFFGQGTRLTVV.